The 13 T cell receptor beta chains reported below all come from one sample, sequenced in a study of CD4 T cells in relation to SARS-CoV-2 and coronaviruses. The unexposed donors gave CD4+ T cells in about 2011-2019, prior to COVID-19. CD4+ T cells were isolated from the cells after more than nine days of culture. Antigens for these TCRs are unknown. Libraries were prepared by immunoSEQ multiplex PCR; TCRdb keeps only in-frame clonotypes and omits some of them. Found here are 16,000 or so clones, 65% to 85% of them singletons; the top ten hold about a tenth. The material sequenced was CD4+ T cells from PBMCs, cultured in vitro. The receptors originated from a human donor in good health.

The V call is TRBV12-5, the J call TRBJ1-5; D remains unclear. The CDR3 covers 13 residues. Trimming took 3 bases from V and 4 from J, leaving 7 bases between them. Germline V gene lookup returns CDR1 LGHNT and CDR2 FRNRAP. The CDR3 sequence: CASGFELNQPQHF. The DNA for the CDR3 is TGTGCTAGTGGTTTCGAGCTTAATCAGCCCCAGCATTTT.

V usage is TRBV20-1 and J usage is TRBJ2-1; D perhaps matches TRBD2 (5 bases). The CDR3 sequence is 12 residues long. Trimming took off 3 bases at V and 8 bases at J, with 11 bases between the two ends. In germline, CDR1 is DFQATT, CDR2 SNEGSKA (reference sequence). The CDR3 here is CSASAGEYEQFF. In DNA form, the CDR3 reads TGCAGTGCTAGTGCCGGGGAATATGAGCAGTTCTTC.

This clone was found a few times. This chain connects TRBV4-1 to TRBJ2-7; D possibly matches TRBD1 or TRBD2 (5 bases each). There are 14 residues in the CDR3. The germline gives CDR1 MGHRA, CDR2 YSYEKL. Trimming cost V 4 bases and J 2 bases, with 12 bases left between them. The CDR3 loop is CASSPRGGTYEQYF. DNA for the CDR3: TGCGCCAGCAGCCCACGTGGGGGAACCTACGAGCAGTACTTC.

The CDR3 loop reads CSVQAPQETQYF. The CDR3 DNA reads TGCAGCGTTCAGGCGCCACAAGAGACCCAGTACTTC. This chain links TRBV29-1 with TRBJ2-5; no reliable D call. This CDR3 spans 12 amino acids. Germline loops: CDR1 SQVTM, CDR2 ANQGSEA. Between the trimmed V and J ends, which lost 5 bases and 2 bases, there was a span of 9 bases.

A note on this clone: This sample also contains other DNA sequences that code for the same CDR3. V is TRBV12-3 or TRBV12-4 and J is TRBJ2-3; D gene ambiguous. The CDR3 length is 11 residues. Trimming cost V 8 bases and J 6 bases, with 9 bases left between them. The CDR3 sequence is CASRLTDTQYF. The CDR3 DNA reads TGTGCCAGCCGCCTAACCGATACGCAGTATTTT.

The CDR3 sequence: CATSGSADTQYF. CDR3 nucleotides: TGTGCCACCAGTGGGTCGGCAGATACGCAGTATTTT. The V and J genes are TRBV24-1 and TRBJ2-3; no clear D gene. Germline loops: CDR1 KGHDR, CDR2 SFDVKD. This CDR3 contains 12 residues. V lost 5 bases, J lost 4 bases, and 6 bases lay in between.

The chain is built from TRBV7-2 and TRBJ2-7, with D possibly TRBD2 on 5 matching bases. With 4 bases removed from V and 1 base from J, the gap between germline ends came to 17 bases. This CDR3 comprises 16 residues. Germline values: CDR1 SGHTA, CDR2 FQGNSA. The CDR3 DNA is TGTGCCAGCAGCTCCAGCGGAGCGCATTCTTCCTACGAGCAGTACTTC. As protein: CASSSSGAHSSYEQYF.

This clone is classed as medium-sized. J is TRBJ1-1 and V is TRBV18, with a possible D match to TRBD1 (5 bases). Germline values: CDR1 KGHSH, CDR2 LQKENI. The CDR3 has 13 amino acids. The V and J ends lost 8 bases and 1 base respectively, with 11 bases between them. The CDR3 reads CASMGVGNTEAFF. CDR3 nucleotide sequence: TGTGCCAGCATGGGGGTAGGGAACACTGAAGCTTTCTTT.

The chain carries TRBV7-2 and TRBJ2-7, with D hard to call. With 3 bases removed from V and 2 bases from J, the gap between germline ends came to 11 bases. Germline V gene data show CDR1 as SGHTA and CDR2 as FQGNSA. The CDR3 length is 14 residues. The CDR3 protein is CASSFRHLTYEQYF. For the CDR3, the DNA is TGTGCCAGCAGCTTTCGACACCTCACCTACGAGCAGTACTTC. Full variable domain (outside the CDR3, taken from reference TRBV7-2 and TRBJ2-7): GAGVSQSPSNKVTEKGKDVELRCDPISGHTALYWYRQSLGQGLEFLIYFQGNSAPDKSGLPSDRFSAERTGGSVSTLTIQRTQQEDSAVYLCASSFRHLTYEQYFGPGTRLTVT.

The CDR3 nucleotides read TGTGCCAGCAGCAAACGACAGACTGGTGTGCCCCAGCATTTT. This translates into CASSKRQTGVPQHF. The V and J genes are TRBV9 and TRBJ1-5, with D possibly TRBD1 on 5 matching bases. Germline CDR1 SGDLS, CDR2 YYNGEE. Trimming took 4 bases from V and 9 from J, leaving 17 bases between them. The CDR3 runs to 14 residues. The variable domain in full, completed from reference TRBV9 and TRBJ1-5, reads DSGVTQTPKHLITATGQRVTLRCSPRSGDLSVYWYQQSLDQGLQFLIQYYNGEERAKGNILERFSAQQFPDLHSELNLSSLELGDSALYFCASSKRQTGVPQHFGDGTRLSIL.

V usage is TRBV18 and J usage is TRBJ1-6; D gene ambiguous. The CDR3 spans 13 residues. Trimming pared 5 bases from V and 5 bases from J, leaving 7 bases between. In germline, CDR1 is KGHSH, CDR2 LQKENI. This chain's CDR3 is CASSTDNNSPLHF. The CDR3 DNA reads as TGTGCCAGCTCAACAGACAATAATTCACCCCTCCACTTT.

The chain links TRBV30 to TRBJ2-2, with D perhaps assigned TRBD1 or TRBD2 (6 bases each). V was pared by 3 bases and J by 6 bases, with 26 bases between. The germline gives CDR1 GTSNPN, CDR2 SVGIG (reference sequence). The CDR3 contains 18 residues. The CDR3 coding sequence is TGTGCCTGGAGGATGGGACCCAAGGGGGGCAGACGGTCCGGGGAGCTGTTTTTT. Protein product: CAWRMGPKGGRRSGELFF.

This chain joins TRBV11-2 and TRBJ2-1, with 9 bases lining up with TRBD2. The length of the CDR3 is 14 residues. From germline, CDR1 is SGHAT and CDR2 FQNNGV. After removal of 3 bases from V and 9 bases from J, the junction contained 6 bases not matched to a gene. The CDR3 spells CASSFSRLAVEQFF. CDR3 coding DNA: TGTGCCAGCAGCTTTAGCCGACTAGCGGTTGAGCAGTTCTTC.